The clone carrying this T cell receptor beta chain qualifies as medium-sized. These data belong to a study of liver allograft versus peripheral blood T cells. Study background: Peripheral blood of the recipients supplied T cell receptor repertoires that were compared with those in transplanted livers.

The CDR3 runs 13 residues. CDR1 KGHDR and CDR2 SFDVKD come from the germline V gene. The V and J ends lost 8 bases and 5 bases respectively, with 14 bases between them. TCRdb itself ran the reads through MiXCR, one entry per CDR3 protein. The sample includes fewer than 4,000 distinct CDR3 sequences, 15% of them seen just once. V gene TRBV24-1 combines with J gene TRBJ1-2, with unresolved D. This TCR was sampled from a human patient who had a liver transplant. Some of the T cells might come from the graft donor. CDR3 loop: CATKMPVYYGYTF. In nucleotides, the CDR3 is TGTGCCACCAAGATGCCAGTGTATTATGGCTACACCTTC.